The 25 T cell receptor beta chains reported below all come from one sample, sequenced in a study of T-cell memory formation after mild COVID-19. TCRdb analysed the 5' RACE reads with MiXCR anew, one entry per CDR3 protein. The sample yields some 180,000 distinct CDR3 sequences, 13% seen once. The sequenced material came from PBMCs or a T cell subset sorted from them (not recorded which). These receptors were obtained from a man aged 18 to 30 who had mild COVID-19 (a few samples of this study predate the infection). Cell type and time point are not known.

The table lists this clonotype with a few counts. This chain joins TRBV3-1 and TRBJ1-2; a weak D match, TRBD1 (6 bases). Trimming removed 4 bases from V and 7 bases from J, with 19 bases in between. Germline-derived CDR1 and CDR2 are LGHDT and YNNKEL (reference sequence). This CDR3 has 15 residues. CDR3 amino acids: CASSRSVLRGAGYTF. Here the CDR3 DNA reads TGTGCCAGCAGCCGATCAGTCCTCAGGGGAGCTGGCTACACCTTC.

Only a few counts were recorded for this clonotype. CDR3 residues: CASTLGAINEQFF. The CDR3 DNA is TGTGCCAGCACCCTGGGGGCAATCAATGAGCAGTTCTTC. The genes are TRBV12-3 or TRBV12-4 and TRBJ2-1, with D perhaps matching TRBD1 (6 bases). The CDR3 contains 13 residues. V was trimmed by 7 bases and J by 6 bases, leaving 13 bases between them.

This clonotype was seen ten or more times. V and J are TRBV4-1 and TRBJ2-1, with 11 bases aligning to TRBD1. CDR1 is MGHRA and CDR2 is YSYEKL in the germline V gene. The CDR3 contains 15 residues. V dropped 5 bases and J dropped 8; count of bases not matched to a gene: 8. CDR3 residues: CASSDRDRGSDEQFF. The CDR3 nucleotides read TGCGCCAGCAGCGACCGGGACAGGGGGTCCGATGAGCAGTTCTTC.

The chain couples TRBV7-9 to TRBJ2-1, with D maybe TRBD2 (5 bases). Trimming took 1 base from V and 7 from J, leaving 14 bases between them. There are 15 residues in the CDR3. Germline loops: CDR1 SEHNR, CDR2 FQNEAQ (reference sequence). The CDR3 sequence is CASSLDRGWENEQFF. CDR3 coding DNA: TGTGCCAGCAGCTTAGATCGGGGTTGGGAGAATGAGCAGTTCTTC.

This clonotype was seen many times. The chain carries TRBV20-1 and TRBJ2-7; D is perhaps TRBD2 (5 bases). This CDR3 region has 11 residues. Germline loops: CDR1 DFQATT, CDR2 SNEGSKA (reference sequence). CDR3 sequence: CRLRTLYEQYF. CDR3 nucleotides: TGCCGTCTCCGGACTCTCTACGAGCAGTACTTC.

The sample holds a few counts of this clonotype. The CDR3 nucleotides read TGTGCCAGCAGTGATCAACCAGGGATAGGTGAGCAGTTCTTC. It encodes CASSDQPGIGEQFF. The genes are TRBV6-4 and TRBJ2-1, with TRBD1 as a possible D gene (5 bases). From germline, CDR1 is MRHNA and CDR2 SNTAGT. V was cut by 3 bases and J by 9 bases, with 15 bases left in between. The CDR3 sequence is 14 residues long.

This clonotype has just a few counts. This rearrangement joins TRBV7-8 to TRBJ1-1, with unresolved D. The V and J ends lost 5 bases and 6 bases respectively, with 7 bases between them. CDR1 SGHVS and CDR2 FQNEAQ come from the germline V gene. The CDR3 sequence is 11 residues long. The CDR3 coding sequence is TGTGCCAGCAGCCTCGGGTCTGAAGCTTTCTTT. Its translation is CASSLGSEAFF.

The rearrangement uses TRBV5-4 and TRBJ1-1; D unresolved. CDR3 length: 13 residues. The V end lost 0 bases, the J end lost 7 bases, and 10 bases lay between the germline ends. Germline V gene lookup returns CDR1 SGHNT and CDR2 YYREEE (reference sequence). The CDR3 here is CASSLDVMGEAFF. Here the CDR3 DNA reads TGTGCCAGCAGCTTGGACGTTATGGGTGAAGCTTTCTTT.

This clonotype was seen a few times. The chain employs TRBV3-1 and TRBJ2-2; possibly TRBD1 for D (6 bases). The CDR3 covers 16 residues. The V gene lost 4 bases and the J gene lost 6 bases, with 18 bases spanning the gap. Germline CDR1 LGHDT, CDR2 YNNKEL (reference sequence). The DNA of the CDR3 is TGTGCCAGCAGCCTGAAGGGGTTCTCAGGGGCCGGGGAGCTGTTTTTT. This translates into CASSLKGFSGAGELFF.

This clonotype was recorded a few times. In nucleotides, the CDR3 is TGCGCCAGCAGCCCAGGGATTAGCGCAGATACGCAGTATTTT. Protein sequence: CASSPGISADTQYF. This chain joins TRBV5-1 and TRBJ2-3, with D possibly being TRBD1 or TRBD2 (5 bases each). The V and J ends lost 4 bases and 4 bases respectively, with 13 bases between them. Germline CDR1 and CDR2: SGHRS and YFSETQ. The CDR3 has 14 amino acids.

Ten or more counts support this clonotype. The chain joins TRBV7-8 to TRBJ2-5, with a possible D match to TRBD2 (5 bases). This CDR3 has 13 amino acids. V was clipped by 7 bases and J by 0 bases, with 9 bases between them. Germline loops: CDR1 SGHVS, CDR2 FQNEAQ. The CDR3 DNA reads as TGTGCCAGCAACCCCGGGGACCAAGAGACCCAGTACTTC. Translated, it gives CASNPGDQETQYF.

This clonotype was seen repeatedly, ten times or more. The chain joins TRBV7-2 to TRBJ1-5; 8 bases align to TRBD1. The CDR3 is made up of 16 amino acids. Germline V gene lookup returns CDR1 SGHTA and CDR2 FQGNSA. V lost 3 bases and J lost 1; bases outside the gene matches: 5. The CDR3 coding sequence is TGTGCCAGCAGCTTCACAGGGGGAAGGAGCAATCAGCCCCAGCATTTT. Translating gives CASSFTGGRSNQPQHF.

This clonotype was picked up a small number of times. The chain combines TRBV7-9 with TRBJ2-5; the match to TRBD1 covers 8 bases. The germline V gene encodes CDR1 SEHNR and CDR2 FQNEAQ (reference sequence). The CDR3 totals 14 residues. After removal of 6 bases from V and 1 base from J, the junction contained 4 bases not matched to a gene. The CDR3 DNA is TGTGCCAGCAGGACAGGGGCCGTCCAAGAGACCCAGTACTTC. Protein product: CASRTGAVQETQYF.

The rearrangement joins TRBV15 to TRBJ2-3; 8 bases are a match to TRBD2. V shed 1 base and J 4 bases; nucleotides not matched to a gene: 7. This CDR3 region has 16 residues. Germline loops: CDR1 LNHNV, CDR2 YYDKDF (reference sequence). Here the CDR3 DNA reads TGTGCCACCAGCAGAGGTGGACTAGCTGGGTCAGATACGCAGTATTTT. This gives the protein CATSRGGLAGSDTQYF.

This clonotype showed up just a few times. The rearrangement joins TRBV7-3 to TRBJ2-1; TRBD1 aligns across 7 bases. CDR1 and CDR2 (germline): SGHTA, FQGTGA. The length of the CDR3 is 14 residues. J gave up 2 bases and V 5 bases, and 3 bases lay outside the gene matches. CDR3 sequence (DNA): TGTGCCAGCAGCCAAGGGACAGCCTACAATGAGCAGTTCTTC. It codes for CASSQGTAYNEQFF.

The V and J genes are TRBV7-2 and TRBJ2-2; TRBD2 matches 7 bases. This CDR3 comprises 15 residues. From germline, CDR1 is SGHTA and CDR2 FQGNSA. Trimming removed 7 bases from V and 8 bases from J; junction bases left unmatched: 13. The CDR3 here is CASNSIAGPGGELFF. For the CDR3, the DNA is TGTGCCAGCAACTCAATAGCGGGCCCTGGGGGGGAGCTGTTTTTT.

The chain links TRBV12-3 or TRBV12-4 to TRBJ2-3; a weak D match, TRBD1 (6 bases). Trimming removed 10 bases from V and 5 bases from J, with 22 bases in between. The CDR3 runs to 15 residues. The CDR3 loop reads CATTRGLALRDTQYF. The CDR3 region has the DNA TGTGCCACAACCAGGGGATTGGCCCTCAGAGATACGCAGTATTTT.

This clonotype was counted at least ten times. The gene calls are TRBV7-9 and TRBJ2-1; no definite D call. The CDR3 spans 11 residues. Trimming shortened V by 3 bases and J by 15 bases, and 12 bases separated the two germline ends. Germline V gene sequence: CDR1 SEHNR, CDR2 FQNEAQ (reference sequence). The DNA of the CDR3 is TGTGCCAGCAGCTTTAGCCTCCCGGTGTTCTTC. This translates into CASSFSLPVFF. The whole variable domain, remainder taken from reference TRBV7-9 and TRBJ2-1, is DTGVSQNPRHKITKRGQNVTFRCDPISEHNRLYWYRQTLGQGPEFLTYFQNEAQLEKSRLLSDRFSAERPKGSFSTLEIQRTEQGDSAMYLCASSFSLPVFFGPGTRLTVL.

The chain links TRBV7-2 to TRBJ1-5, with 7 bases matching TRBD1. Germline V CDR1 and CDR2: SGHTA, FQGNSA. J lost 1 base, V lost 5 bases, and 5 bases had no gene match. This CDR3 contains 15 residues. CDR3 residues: CASSVQGNSNQPQHF. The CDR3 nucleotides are TGTGCCAGCAGCGTACAGGGGAACAGCAATCAGCCCCAGCATTTT.

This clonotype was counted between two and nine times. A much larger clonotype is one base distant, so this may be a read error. The CDR3 nucleotides read TGCAGTGCTTGGACAGGGGGCTACGAGCAGTACTTC. Amino acids: CSAWTGGYEQYF. The V call is TRBV20-1, the J call TRBJ2-7, with 10 bases lining up with TRBD1. In germline, CDR1 is DFQATT, CDR2 SNEGSKA (reference sequence). J lost 3 bases, V lost 5 bases, and 1 base had no gene match. The CDR3 runs 12 residues.

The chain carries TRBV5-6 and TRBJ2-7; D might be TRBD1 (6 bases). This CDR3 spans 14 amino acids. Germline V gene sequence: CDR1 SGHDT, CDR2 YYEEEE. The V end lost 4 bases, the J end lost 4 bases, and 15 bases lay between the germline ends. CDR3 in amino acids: CASSRYRAVYEQYV. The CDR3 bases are TGTGCCAGCAGCCGTTACAGGGCGGTTTACGAGCAGTACGTC.

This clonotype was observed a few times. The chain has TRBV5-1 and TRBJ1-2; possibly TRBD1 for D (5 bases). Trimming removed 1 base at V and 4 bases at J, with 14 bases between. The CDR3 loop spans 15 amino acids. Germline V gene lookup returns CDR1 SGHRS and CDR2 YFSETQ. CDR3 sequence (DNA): TGCGCCAGCAGCTTGTCGGAGGGACTTAGCTATGGCTACACCTTC. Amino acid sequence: CASSLSEGLSYGYTF.

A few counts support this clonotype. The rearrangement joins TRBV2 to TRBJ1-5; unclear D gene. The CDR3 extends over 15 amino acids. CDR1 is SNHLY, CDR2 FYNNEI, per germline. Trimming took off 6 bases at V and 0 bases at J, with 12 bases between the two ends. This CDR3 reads CASRLRLNSNQPQHF. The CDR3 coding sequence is TGTGCCAGCAGATTAAGACTCAATAGCAATCAGCCCCAGCATTTT.

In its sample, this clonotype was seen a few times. CDR3 amino acids: CASSGQGDRDTEAFF. The CDR3 coding sequence is TGTGCCAGCAGCGGACAGGGTGATCGGGACACTGAAGCTTTCTTT. The chain has TRBV6-5 and TRBJ1-1; 8 bases are a match to TRBD1. Germline-derived CDR1 and CDR2 are MNHEY and SVGAGI. V shed 6 bases and J 3 bases; nucleotides not matched to a gene: 9. This CDR3 comprises 15 residues.

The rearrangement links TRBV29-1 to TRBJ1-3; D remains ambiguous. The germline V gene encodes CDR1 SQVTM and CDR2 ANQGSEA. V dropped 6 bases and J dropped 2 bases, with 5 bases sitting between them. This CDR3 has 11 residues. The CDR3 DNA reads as TGCAGCGTAGTAACTGGAAACACCATATATTTT. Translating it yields CSVVTGNTIYF. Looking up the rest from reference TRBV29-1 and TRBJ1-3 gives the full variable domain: SAVISQKPSRDICQRGTSLTIQCQVDSQVTMMFWYRQQPGQSLTLIATANQGSEATYESGFVIDKFPISRPNLTFSTLTVSNMSPEDSSIYLCSVVTGNTIYFGEGSWLTVV.